This TCR beta chain was recorded in a study of cytomegalovirus exposure and HLA in healthy donors. Primers for the PCR totalled 60 Vbeta and 13 Jbeta. Generated by immunoSEQ multiplex PCR, the TCRdb table keeps only in-frame clones and is missing some. The data contain 150,000 to 200,000 clones, approximately 72% of them singletons. On this clone: Antigen unknown.

V shed 1 base and J shed 0 bases, with 4 bases lying between them. This CDR3 spans 14 amino acids. CDR1 is MGHRA and CDR2 is YSYEKL in the germline V gene. Whole-study results and caveats: HLA allele associations emerged for about 18,000 TCR beta sequences in a later analysis, at 0.05 false discovery rate. It is likely that the observed cluster of highly shared sequence variants was a sequencing artifact. Listed as cytomegalovirus-associated were 150 or so TCR beta chains.

The source is a middle-aged man in good health and CMV-seronegative. V usage is TRBV4-1 and J usage is TRBJ1-3; D gene uncertain. The sequenced sample consisted of PBMCs. CDR3 loop: CASSQVSSGNTIYF. CDR3 bases: TGCGCCAGCAGCCAAGTATCCTCTGGAAACACCATATATTTT.